This TCR beta chain was identified in a study of blood T cell repertoires in COVID-19 (dated by TCRdb to 2019 to 2021). Concerning the study at large: Samples covering the acute and convalescent phases of COVID-19 were provided by collaborators in the United States, Italy and Spain. The prospective study material was composed of cDNA or gDNA derived from T cells, B-cell-depleted T cells, or PBMCs. Deeply sampled blood TCRbeta repertoires from subjects exposed to, actively infected with, or recovered from COVID-19 were included in the dataset. The repertoires were made available in a free public database intended to serve as a resource for research on the immune response to SARS-CoV-2. Samples came from the ongoing ImmuneRACE study (first 160 participants) plus 1,254 subjects from 6 global collaborators. Sample metadata almost always included a de-identified subject ID, COVID-19 status, age in years and sex. HLA class I and class II types, where available, came from metadata supplied by the sample provider rather than from assay-based typing. The full study reports these points: How much clinical and demographic metadata was included differed by source and by participant, and the metadata was provided uncurated.

At one collaborating source in Seattle, patients were enrolled during active infection and were followed longitudinally through the course of disease. Collaborating institutions collected whole blood in K2EDTA tubes following their own protocols. For TCRbeta analysis, collaborators shipped samples in one of three forms: frozen whole blood, isolated PBMCs, or DNA extracted from either of those sample types. Counted from cysteine to phenylalanine, this CDR3 has 13 amino acids. Just CDR3 DNA is preserved here, 39 bases in frame from base 1. For this chain, trimming is 6 bases at the V end and 7 bases at the J end, and the number of junction bases without a gene match is 4. CDR1 and CDR2 are drawn from the germline V gene: MNHEY, SVGAGI. TCRbeta CDR3 regions were amplified from genomic DNA using the immunoSEQ Assay, a bias-controlled multiplex PCR. The original methods were these. Within the assay, amplification of reference gene primers was used to estimate how many nucleated cells each sample contained. Sequence reads were collapsed and filtered to measure the absolute abundance of every unique TCRbeta CDR3 rearrangement. For each sample, productive Simpson clonality was calculated as the square root of Simpson's diversity index across productive rearrangements. TCRdb carries this immuneACCESS record with in-frame sequences only. Its versions omit some clonotypes, under half of them owing to an unresolved V gene in the studies checked, with the rest unexplained. V, J and clone size reflect that table, while D and trimming were determined from the DNA. Counted in this sample were about 150,000 clones; 80% to 90% of them appeared once. 10% to 15% of the sample belongs to the ten largest clones.

Concerning this clone itself: Its antigen is still unknown. The record has no base qualities; no much larger clone is one base away.

The source of this sequence is a man aged 18 to 30 with COVID-19, enrolled during active disease. The source material was peripheral blood. The chain employs TRBV6-5 and TRBJ2-2, and 8 junctional nucleotides match TRBD2. The DNA sequence reads TGTGCCAGCAGCCGTAGCGGGAACGGGGAGCTGTTTTTT. This is translated as CASSRSGNGELFF.